The clone carrying this T cell receptor beta chain was recorded a few times. This record belongs to a study of T cells of healthy individuals. Each CDR3 protein gets one entry after TCRdb re-called the 5' RACE reads with MiXCR. The sample lists more than 85,000 distinct CDR3 sequences, approximately 16% seen once, with roughly 6.2% in the top ten. The CDR3 is 18 amino acids. The junction had 21 bases not matched to a gene; V was cut back by 6 bases and J by 8 bases. CDR1 MDHEN and CDR2 SYDVKM come from the germline V gene. The chain recombines TRBV28 with TRBJ1-1; 10 bases map to TRBD1. The clonotype comes from a human donor in good health. The CDR3 region has the DNA TGTGCCAGCAGGTTCGGCCGGGACAGGGGTCGAGTCGGCTGGGAAGCTTTCTTT. Translated, it gives CASRFGRDRGRVGWEAFF. Complete variable domain (other parts from reference TRBV28 and TRBJ1-1): DVKVTQSSRYLVKRTGEKVFLECVQDMDHENMFWYRQDPGLGLRLIYFSYDVKMKEKGDIPEGYSVSREKKERFSLILESASTNQTSMYLCASRFGRDRGRVGWEAFFGQGTRLTVV.